Listed here is a single TCR beta chain. Its target is not known. Germline values: CDR1 SGHDN, CDR2 FVKESK. This CDR3 contains 15 residues. Carrying UMI labels, the TRB cDNA libraries were prepared through 5' RACE. For each CDR3 protein, TCRdb gives one entry from its re-call of the 5' RACE reads, without DNA. Its table lists approximately 88,000 distinct CDR3 sequences. This entry comes from a study of CXCR3-negative and CXCR3-positive naive CD8 T cells. Overall study findings and caveats: Relative to memory CD8+ cells, whose diversity was much lower, both naive subsets had comparably high diversity.

The V gene is TRBV14, the J gene TRBJ2-1; lacking DNA, the TRBD1 call made by TCRdb goes unchecked. The TCR sequence derives from a human donor in good health. Some clones in this sample may be carry-over from other donors' samples. Sequencing input: naive CXCR3- CD8+ T cells from blood. The sample's subset: CD45RO-CCR7+CD27+CD95- naive CD8+ T cells lacking CXCR3 (TNR3-). The CDR3 protein is CASSSPGQGINEQFF.